This T cell receptor (beta chain) was recovered during a study of blood T cell repertoires in COVID-19. About this clone: A junction boundary mismatches the germline segment, possibly from a read error.

Produced via immunoSEQ multiplex PCR; TCRdb's table is partial and in-frame only. This table has 340,000 or so clones, around 80% appearing once. The CDR3 is 11 amino acids. CDR1 and CDR2 from the germline V gene are ENHRY and SYGVKD. The rearrangement joins TRBV10-3 to TRBJ2-7, with D hard to call. Sequenced sample: peripheral blood. The sequence was collected from a man under 40 with active or convalescent COVID-19. CDR3 coding DNA: TGTGCCATCAGGAGCTCCCACGAGCAGTACTTC. It yields the protein CAIRSSHEQYF.